The T cell receptor (beta chain) under discussion was sequenced for a study of cytomegalovirus exposure and HLA in healthy donors. With 60 Vbeta and 13 Jbeta primers, the PCR was carried out. Some clones are missing from TCRdb's copy, which holds only in-frame ones; the method was immunoSEQ multiplex PCR. The table includes some 140,000 clones, about three quarters detected once. Study-level points and caveats: Among the CMV-associated chains, a few were confirmed in vitro as specific for CMV antigens. According to reports, the classifier identified cytomegalovirus status with high specificity and sensitivity.

Concerning this clone itself: No antigen is known for it.

The CDR3 consists of 13 residues. J gave up 5 bases and V 11 bases, and 9 bases lay outside the gene matches. CDR1 ENHRY and CDR2 SYGVKD come from the germline V gene. The sequencing sample was made of PBMCs. The TCR originated in a woman in her forties in good health and CMV-seronegative. The chain uses TRBV10-3 and TRBJ2-5; the match to TRBD1 covers 9 bases. DNA for the CDR3: TGTGCCGTCCTCGGACAGGGGCAGGAGACCCAGTACTTC. This translates into CAVLGQGQETQYF.